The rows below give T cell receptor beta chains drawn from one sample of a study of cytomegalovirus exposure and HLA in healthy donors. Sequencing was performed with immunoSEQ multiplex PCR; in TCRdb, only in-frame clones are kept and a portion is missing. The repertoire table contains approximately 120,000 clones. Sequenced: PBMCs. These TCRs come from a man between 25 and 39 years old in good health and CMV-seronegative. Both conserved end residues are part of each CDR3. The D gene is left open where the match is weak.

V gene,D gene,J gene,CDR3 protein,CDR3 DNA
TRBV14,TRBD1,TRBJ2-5,CASSPRFLRTGGRETQYF,TGTGCCAGCAGCCCAAGATTCCTGCGTACAGGGGGAAGGGAGACCCAGTACTTC
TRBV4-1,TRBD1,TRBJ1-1,CASSHFAKTGMNTEAFF,TGCGCCAGCAGCCACTTCGCCAAGACAGGGATGAACACTGAAGCTTTCTTT
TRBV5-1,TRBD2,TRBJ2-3,CASSVTSGRPDTQYF,TGCGCCAGCAGCGTGACTAGCGGGAGGCCGGATACGCAGTATTTT
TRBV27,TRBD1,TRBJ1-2,CASSLTRTGSVGYTF,TGTGCCAGCAGTTTAACACGGACAGGGTCGGTTGGCTACACCTTC
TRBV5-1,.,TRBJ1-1,CASSSGPGAEAFF,TGCGCCAGCAGCAGTGGCCCGGGGGCTGAAGCTTTCTTT
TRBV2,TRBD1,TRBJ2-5,CASSTFRGETQYF,TGTGCCAGCAGTACGTTCAGGGGGGAGACCCAGTACTTC
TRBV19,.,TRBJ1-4,CASSIDWTANEKLFF,TGTGCCAGTAGTATAGATTGGACAGCTAATGAAAAACTGTTTTTT
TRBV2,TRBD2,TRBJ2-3,CASSSAASGSRDTQYF,TGTGCCAGCAGTTCGGCGGCTAGCGGGAGTAGAGATACGCAGTATTTT
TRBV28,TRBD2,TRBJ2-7,CASSSPGTSGFYEQYF,TGTGCCAGCAGTTCCCCGGGGACTAGCGGCTTCTACGAGCAGTACTTC
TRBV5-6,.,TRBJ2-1,CASSSGGARVYNEQFF,TGTGCCAGCAGCTCTGGGGGGGCCAGGGTCTACAATGAGCAGTTCTTC
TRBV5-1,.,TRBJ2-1,CASSFSEVAGSVNEQFF,TGCGCCAGCAGCTTCTCCGAGGTGGCAGGGTCTGTCAATGAGCAGTTCTTC
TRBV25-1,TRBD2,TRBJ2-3,CASSDRAGVMTDTQYF,TGTGCCAGCAGTGATCGAGCGGGAGTAATGACAGATACGCAGTATTTT
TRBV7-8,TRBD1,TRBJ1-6,CASSTRTGGIINSPLHF,TGTGCCAGCAGCACTCGGACAGGGGGAATCATTAATTCACCCCTCCACTTT
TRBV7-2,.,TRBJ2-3,CASRSDGSGDTQYF,TGTGCCAGCAGATCCGACGGGAGTGGAGATACGCAGTATTTT
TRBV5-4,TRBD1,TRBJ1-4,CASSPDREAEKLFF,TGTGCCAGCAGCCCGGACAGGGAGGCGGAAAAACTGTTTTTT
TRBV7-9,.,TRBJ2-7,CASRMAASYEQYF,TGTGCCAGCAGGATGGCGGCCTCCTACGAGCAGTACTTC
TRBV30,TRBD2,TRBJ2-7,CAWSRASGYEQYF,TGTGCCTGGTCCAGGGCTAGCGGCTACGAGCAGTACTTC
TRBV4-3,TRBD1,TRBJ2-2,CASSLGTENTGELFF,TGCGCCAGCAGCCTCGGGACAGAGAACACCGGGGAGCTGTTTTTT
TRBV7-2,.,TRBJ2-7,CASSLVGSGTYEQYF,TGTGCCAGCAGCTTAGTGGGTAGCGGCACCTACGAGCAGTACTTC
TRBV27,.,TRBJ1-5,CASSLWGGQPQHF,TGTGCCAGCAGTTTATGGGGGGGTCAGCCCCAGCATTTT
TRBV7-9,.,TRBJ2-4,CASSPGGGVAKNIQYF,TGTGCCAGCAGCCCGGGGGGCGGGGTAGCCAAAAACATTCAGTACTTC
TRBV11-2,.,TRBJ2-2,CASSSFWPGELFF,TGTGCCAGCAGCTCTTTTTGGCCCGGGGAGCTGTTTTTT
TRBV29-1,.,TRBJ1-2,CSVDAGRPGYTF,TGCAGCGTTGATGCAGGTCGCCCCGGATACACCTTC
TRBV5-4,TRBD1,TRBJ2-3,CASRYDRGETDTQYF,TGTGCCAGCAGATATGACAGGGGGGAAACAGATACGCAGTATTTT
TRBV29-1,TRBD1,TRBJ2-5,CSVVTGGETQYF,TGCAGCGTGGTAACAGGGGGAGAGACCCAGTACTTC
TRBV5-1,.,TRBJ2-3,CASSPGTSPSTDTQYF,TGCGCCAGCAGCCCGGGGACATCTCCTAGCACAGATACGCAGTATTTT
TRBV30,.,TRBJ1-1,CAWSPTRGPLGTEAFF,TGTGCCTGGAGTCCCACGAGAGGTCCCCTGGGCACTGAAGCTTTCTTT
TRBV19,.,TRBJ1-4,CATRGALYNEKLFF,TGTGCCACTAGAGGGGCTCTTTATAATGAAAAACTGTTTTTT
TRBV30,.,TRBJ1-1,CAWSVRGDTEAFF,TGTGCCTGGAGTGTACGGGGGGACACTGAAGCTTTCTTT
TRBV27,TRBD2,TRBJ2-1,CASSLTSGVSSYNEQFF,TGTGCCAGCAGTCTAACTAGCGGGGTGAGCTCCTACAATGAGCAGTTCTTC
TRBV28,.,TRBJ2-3,CASSSGLGTDTQYF,TGTGCCAGCAGTTCGGGACTCGGCACAGATACGCAGTATTTT
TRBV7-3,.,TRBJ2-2,CASSGREGTGELFF,TGTGCCAGCAGTGGGCGGGAAGGCACCGGGGAGCTGTTTTTT
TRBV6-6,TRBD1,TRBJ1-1,CASSFGTGGRYTEAFF,TGTGCCAGCAGCTTCGGGACAGGGGGCAGGTACACTGAAGCTTTCTTT
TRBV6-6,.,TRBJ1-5,CASSYGDSNQPQHF,TGTGCCAGCAGTTACGGAGATAGCAATCAGCCCCAGCATTTT
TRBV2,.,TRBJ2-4,CASSELREGAKNIQYF,TGTGCCAGCAGTGAGTTGCGGGAAGGGGCCAAAAACATTCAGTACTTC